A single sample is the source of the 5 T cell receptor beta chains below, sequenced in a study of post-analysis software for immune sequencing data (dated by TCRdb to about 2015). Results and caveats for the whole study, not just this receptor: Significantly higher frequencies in patients than in controls were found for five or six TRBV segments, including TRBV5-6, TRBV5-1 and TRBV20-1.

These TCRs' antigens remain unknown. The library came from PCR. The sequencer listed for this sample is Illumina HiSeq 2500. To reduce PCR and sequencing biases, unique molecular identifiers were incorporated into the TCR beta cDNA libraries. TCRdb ran its own pipeline on the public reads, namely fastp trimming at Q25 and MiXCR clone calling, and kept in-frame beta chains. Rows matching on CDR3 protein sequence are summarized as one entry with the most common DNA and genes. The sample profile shows about 820,000 distinct CDR3 sequences; around 53% of them were found once. The ten largest account for 4% to 5.5% of the sample. The sequenced material came from blood. The receptors come from a girl under 18 with multiple sclerosis.

The chain uses TRBV5-6 and TRBJ2-3, with 7 bases matching TRBD2. Unmatched junction bases numbered 9, after V lost 4 bases and J lost 4 bases. Looked up from germline, CDR1 is SGHDT and CDR2 is YYEEEE. The CDR3 has 15 amino acids. CDR3 sequence: CASSLGGVGSDTQYF. CDR3 nucleotide sequence: TGTGCCAGCAGCCTGGGAGGGGTAGGATCAGATACGCAGTATTTT.

The chain carries TRBV20-1 and TRBJ2-5, with a possible D match to TRBD1 (6 bases). From germline, CDR1 is DFQATT and CDR2 SNEGSKA (reference sequence). The V end was cut by 4 bases, the J end by 1 base, with 13 bases between. The CDR3 length is 14 residues. For the CDR3, the DNA is TGCAGTGCTATCAGGGGACCCTTCCAAGAGACCCAGTACTTC. It encodes CSAIRGPFQETQYF.

The gene calls are TRBV18 and TRBJ2-1; the match to TRBD2 covers 8 bases. The germline CDR1 and CDR2 sequences are KGHSH and LQKENI. This CDR3 is built from 17 residues. The V gene end was trimmed by 5 bases and the J gene end by 5 bases; junction bases not matched to a gene: 14. The CDR3 loop reads CASSSKGLAGVNNEQFF. As DNA, the CDR3 is TGTGCCAGCTCATCTAAGGGCCTAGCGGGCGTTAACAATGAGCAGTTCTTC.

The V and J genes are TRBV20-1 and TRBJ1-4; D ambiguous. The CDR3 covers 12 residues. V was cut by 6 bases and J by 10 bases, with 15 bases left in between. Germline CDR1 and CDR2: DFQATT and SNEGSKA (reference sequence). The CDR3 region has the DNA TGCAGTGCGCCGGTCTCGGTAGGAAAACTGTTTTTT. It is translated as CSAPVSVGKLFF.

This clonotype was counted between two and nine times. The rearrangement uses TRBV4-1 and TRBJ1-2; unclear D gene. The V end was cut by 3 bases, the J end by 5 bases, with 16 bases between. Germline V gives CDR1 MGHRA, CDR2 YSYEKL. The CDR3 is 15 amino acids. The CDR3 sequence: CASSHPSGSAYGYTF. CDR3 bases: TGCGCCAGCAGCCACCCTTCGGGGTCCGCGTATGGCTACACCTTC.